These T cell receptor beta chains were read from a single sample in a study of cytomegalovirus exposure and HLA in healthy donors. Here immunoSEQ multiplex PCR was the method, and the copy in TCRdb shows in-frame clones only, minus some. The profile shows about 140,000 clones, about 78% of them singletons. Material for sequencing was PBMCs. The receptors derive from a man aged 18-30 years in good health and CMV-seronegative. Each CDR3 is given with its conserved first and last residue. The D gene is left open where the match is weak. Not every row has a clone size; where given, it reads once, few, many or a size class.

J: TRBJ2-7; V: TRBV27; length: 14; D: NA; size: NA; CDR3: CASSFGTEAYEQYF; DNA: TGTGCCAGCAGTTTCGGAACGGAGGCCTACGAGCAGTACTTC
J: TRBJ1-4; V: TRBV18; length: 13; D: TRBD1; size: NA; CDR3: CASSRDSNEKLFF; DNA: TGTGCCAGCTCACGGGACAGTAATGAAAAACTGTTTTTT
J: TRBJ1-1; V: TRBV10-1; length: 13; D: NA; size: NA; CDR3: CASSRREDTEAFF; DNA: TGCGCCAGCAGTAGGAGGGAGGATACTGAAGCTTTCTTT
J: TRBJ2-1; V: TRBV6-1; length: 15; D: NA; size: NA; CDR3: CASSPASSGLNEQFF; DNA: TGTGCCAGCAGTCCTGCCTCGTCGGGGTTAAATGAGCAGTTCTTC
J: TRBJ2-7; V: TRBV29-1; length: 15; D: NA; size: NA; CDR3: CSVAMGPSVRYEQYF; DNA: TGCAGCGTTGCGATGGGGCCTAGCGTTCGCTACGAGCAGTACTTC
J: TRBJ1-1; V: TRBV5-5; length: 18; D: TRBD1; size: NA; CDR3: CASSLAGQGVPGNTEAFF; DNA: TGTGCCAGCAGCTTGGCCGGGCAGGGGGTTCCAGGGAACACTGAAGCTTTCTTT
J: TRBJ1-1; V: TRBV9; length: 15; D: TRBD1; size: NA; CDR3: CASSPQGDRVTEAFF; DNA: TGTGCCAGCAGCCCCCAAGGGGACAGGGTTACTGAAGCTTTCTTT
J: TRBJ2-1; V: TRBV5-4; length: 13; D: NA; size: few; CDR3: CASSQPGDNEQFF; DNA: TGTGCCAGCAGCCAGCCGGGGGACAATGAGCAGTTCTTC
J: TRBJ2-2; V: TRBV5-1; length: 17; D: NA; size: NA; CDR3: CASSLAVTGDGTGELFF; DNA: TGCGCCAGCAGCTTGGCCGTAACAGGTGATGGCACCGGGGAGCTGTTTTTT
J: TRBJ2-3; V: TRBV5-4; length: 14; D: TRBD2; size: NA; CDR3: CASSLGSGRDTQYF; DNA: TGTGCCAGCAGCTTAGGTAGCGGGAGAGATACGCAGTATTTT
J: TRBJ2-7; V: TRBV11-2; length: 13; D: TRBD1; size: NA; CDR3: CASSRTGMNEQYF; DNA: TGTGCCAGCAGCCGGACAGGGATGAACGAGCAGTACTTC
J: TRBJ2-7; V: TRBV10-2; length: 12; D: NA; size: few; CDR3: CASSDPGYEQYF; DNA: TGCGCCAGCAGTGACCCGGGATACGAGCAGTACTTC
J: TRBJ2-1; V: TRBV9; length: 16; D: TRBD2; size: once; CDR3: CASSAEETSGDDEQFF; DNA: TGTGCCAGCAGCGCCGAAGAGACTAGCGGGGATGATGAGCAGTTCTTC
J: TRBJ2-7; V: TRBV5-1; length: 14; D: TRBD1; size: NA; CDR3: CASSLVGQGSEQYF; DNA: TGCGCCAGCAGCTTGGTGGGACAGGGGAGCGAGCAGTACTTC
J: TRBJ1-2; V: TRBV11-2; length: 14; D: TRBD1; size: NA; CDR3: CASSLGLRGQGYTF; DNA: TGTGCCAGCAGCTTAGGCTTGAGGGGGCAAGGCTACACCTTC
J: TRBJ2-3; V: TRBV5-4; length: 16; D: TRBD2; size: NA; CDR3: CASSRRSGPSTDTQYF; DNA: TGTGCCAGCAGCCGCCGTAGCGGGCCTAGCACAGATACGCAGTATTTT
J: TRBJ2-1; V: TRBV18; length: 17; D: NA; size: NA; CDR3: CASSPPTSRESYNEQFF; DNA: TGTGCCAGCTCACCACCGACTTCGAGGGAGTCCTACAATGAGCAGTTCTTC
J: TRBJ2-7; V: TRBV28; length: 15; D: TRBD1; size: NA; CDR3: CASSLGGTGPYEQYF; DNA: TGTGCCAGCAGTTTAGGAGGGACAGGGCCCTACGAGCAGTACTTC
J: TRBJ2-7; V: TRBV5-1; length: 18; D: TRBD1; size: once; CDR3: CASSVDRVREPTTYEQYF; DNA: TGCGCCAGCAGCGTGGACAGGGTGAGGGAACCTACTACCTACGAGCAGTACTTC
J: TRBJ2-1; V: TRBV12-5; length: 15; D: TRBD1; size: NA; CDR3: CASAEGARTYNEQFF; DNA: TGTGCTAGCGCCGAGGGGGCGAGAACCTACAATGAGCAGTTCTTC
J: TRBJ1-3; V: TRBV30; length: 15; D: NA; size: NA; CDR3: CAWSRTGSSGNTIYF; DNA: TGTGCCTGGAGTCGAACAGGGAGCTCTGGAAACACCATATATTTT
J: TRBJ1-2; V: TRBV27; length: 13; D: TRBD1; size: NA; CDR3: CASSQQGAQGYTF; DNA: TGTGCCAGCAGTCAACAGGGGGCGCAGGGCTACACCTTC
J: TRBJ2-7; V: TRBV5-1; length: 14; D: NA; size: NA; CDR3: CASSLATPPGEQYF; DNA: TGCGCCAGCAGCCTCGCGACTCCACCCGGGGAGCAGTACTTC
J: TRBJ1-1; V: TRBV6-1; length: 13; D: TRBD1; size: NA; CDR3: CAIDRVGSLGAFF; DNA: TGTGCCATCGACAGGGTGGGATCCCTCGGAGCTTTCTTT
J: TRBJ2-7; V: TRBV5-4; length: 15; D: TRBD1; size: NA; CDR3: CASSQDRDHSYEQYF; DNA: TGTGCCAGCAGCCAAGACAGGGATCACTCCTACGAGCAGTACTTC
J: TRBJ2-7; V: TRBV11-2; length: 15; D: NA; size: NA; CDR3: CASSFSTGYGYEQYF; DNA: TGTGCCAGCAGCTTTTCAACAGGGTATGGCTACGAGCAGTACTTC
J: TRBJ1-2; V: TRBV10-3; length: 16; D: TRBD1; size: NA; CDR3: CAISEGPGQGAYGYTF; DNA: TGTGCCATCAGTGAAGGCCCGGGACAGGGGGCTTATGGCTACACCTTC
J: TRBJ1-2; V: TRBV7-9; length: 17; D: NA; size: NA; CDR3: CASSSSDRDNLHYGYTF; DNA: TGTGCCAGCAGCTCATCAGACCGGGACAACCTACACTATGGCTACACCTTC
J: TRBJ1-6; V: TRBV4-1; length: 15; D: NA; size: NA; CDR3: CASSQDDRQGSPLHF; DNA: TGCGCCAGCAGCCAAGATGACCGGCAGGGTAGCCCCCTCCACTTT
J: TRBJ1-2; V: TRBV7-2; length: 14; D: TRBD1; size: few; CDR3: CASRGPGGYYGYTF; DNA: TGTGCCAGCAGGGGACCAGGGGGCTACTATGGCTACACCTTC
J: TRBJ2-1; V: TRBV6-5; length: 13; D: NA; size: NA; CDR3: CASRAGSYNEQFF; DNA: TGTGCCAGCAGGGCTGGCTCCTACAATGAGCAGTTCTTC
J: TRBJ1-2; V: TRBV27; length: 15; D: TRBD1; size: NA; CDR3: CASKTRGSLDYGYTF; DNA: TGTGCCAGCAAGACCAGGGGGAGTTTGGACTATGGCTACACCTTC
J: TRBJ2-1; V: TRBV30; length: 14; D: TRBD1; size: few; CDR3: CAWIDRGPKNEQFF; DNA: TGTGCCTGGATTGACAGGGGGCCGAAAAATGAGCAGTTCTTC
J: TRBJ2-7; V: TRBV18; length: 12; D: NA; size: NA; CDR3: CASSSEVYEQYF; DNA: TGTGCCAGCTCCTCCGAGGTCTACGAGCAGTACTTC
J: TRBJ1-5; V: TRBV6-5; length: 13; D: TRBD1; size: NA; CDR3: CASGDRVRQPQHF; DNA: TGTGCCAGCGGGGACAGGGTGCGACAGCCCCAGCATTTT
J: TRBJ1-1; V: TRBV10-3; length: 14; D: NA; size: NA; CDR3: CAIRVQGTGTEAFF; DNA: TGTGCCATCAGGGTACAGGGTACGGGCACTGAAGCTTTCTTT
J: TRBJ2-1; V: TRBV6-1; length: 13; D: TRBD2; size: few; CDR3: CASRRTRRDEQFF; DNA: TGTGCCAGCAGGCGGACTAGAAGGGATGAGCAGTTCTTC
J: TRBJ1-1; V: TRBV5-1; length: 15; D: NA; size: few; CDR3: CASSLLRSTNTEAFF; DNA: TGCGCCAGCAGCTTATTACGGTCTACGAACACTGAAGCTTTCTTT
J: TRBJ2-1; V: TRBV6-4; length: 16; D: TRBD2; size: NA; CDR3: CASSELGLAAASEQFF; DNA: TGTGCCAGCAGTGAGCTCGGACTAGCCGCCGCAAGTGAGCAGTTCTTC
J: TRBJ2-5; V: TRBV27; length: 15; D: NA; size: NA; CDR3: CASQQFETGQETQYF; DNA: TGTGCCAGCCAACAGTTCGAGACAGGACAAGAGACCCAGTACTTC